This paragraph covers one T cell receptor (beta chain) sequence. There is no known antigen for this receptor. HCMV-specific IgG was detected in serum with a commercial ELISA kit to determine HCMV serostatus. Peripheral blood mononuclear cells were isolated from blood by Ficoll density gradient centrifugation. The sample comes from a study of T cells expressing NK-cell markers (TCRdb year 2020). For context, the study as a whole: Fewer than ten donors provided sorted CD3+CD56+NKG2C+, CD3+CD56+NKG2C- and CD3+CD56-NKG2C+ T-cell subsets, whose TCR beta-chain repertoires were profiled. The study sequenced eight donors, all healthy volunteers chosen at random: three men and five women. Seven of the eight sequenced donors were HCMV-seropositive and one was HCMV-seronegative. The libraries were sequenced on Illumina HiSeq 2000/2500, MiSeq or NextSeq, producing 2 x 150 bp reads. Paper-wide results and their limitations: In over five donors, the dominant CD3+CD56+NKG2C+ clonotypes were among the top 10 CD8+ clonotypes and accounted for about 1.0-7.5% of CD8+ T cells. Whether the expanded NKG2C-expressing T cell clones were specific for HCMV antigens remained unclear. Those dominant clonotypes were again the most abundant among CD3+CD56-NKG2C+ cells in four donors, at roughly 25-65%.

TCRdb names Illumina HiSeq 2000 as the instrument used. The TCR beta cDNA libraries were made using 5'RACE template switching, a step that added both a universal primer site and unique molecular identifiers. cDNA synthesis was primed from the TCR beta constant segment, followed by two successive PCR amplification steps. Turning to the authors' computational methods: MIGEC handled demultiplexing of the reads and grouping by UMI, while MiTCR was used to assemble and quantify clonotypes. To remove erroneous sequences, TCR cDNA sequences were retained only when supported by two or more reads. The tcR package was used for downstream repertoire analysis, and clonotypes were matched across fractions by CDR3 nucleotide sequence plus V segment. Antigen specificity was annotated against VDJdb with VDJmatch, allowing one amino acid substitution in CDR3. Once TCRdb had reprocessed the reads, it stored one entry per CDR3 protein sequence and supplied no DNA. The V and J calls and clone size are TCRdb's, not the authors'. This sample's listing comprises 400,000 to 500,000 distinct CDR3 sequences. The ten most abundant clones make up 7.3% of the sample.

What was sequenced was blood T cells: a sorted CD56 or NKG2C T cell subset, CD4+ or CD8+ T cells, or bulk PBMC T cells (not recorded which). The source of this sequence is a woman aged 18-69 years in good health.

The CDR3 region has the sequence CSARELVREQFF. The sequence joins TRBV20-1 to TRBJ2-1. CDR3 length: 12 amino acids, cysteine to phenylalanine. No DNA accompanies this entry. The germline V gene (reference sequence) gives CDR1 as DFQATT and CDR2 as SNEGSKA.